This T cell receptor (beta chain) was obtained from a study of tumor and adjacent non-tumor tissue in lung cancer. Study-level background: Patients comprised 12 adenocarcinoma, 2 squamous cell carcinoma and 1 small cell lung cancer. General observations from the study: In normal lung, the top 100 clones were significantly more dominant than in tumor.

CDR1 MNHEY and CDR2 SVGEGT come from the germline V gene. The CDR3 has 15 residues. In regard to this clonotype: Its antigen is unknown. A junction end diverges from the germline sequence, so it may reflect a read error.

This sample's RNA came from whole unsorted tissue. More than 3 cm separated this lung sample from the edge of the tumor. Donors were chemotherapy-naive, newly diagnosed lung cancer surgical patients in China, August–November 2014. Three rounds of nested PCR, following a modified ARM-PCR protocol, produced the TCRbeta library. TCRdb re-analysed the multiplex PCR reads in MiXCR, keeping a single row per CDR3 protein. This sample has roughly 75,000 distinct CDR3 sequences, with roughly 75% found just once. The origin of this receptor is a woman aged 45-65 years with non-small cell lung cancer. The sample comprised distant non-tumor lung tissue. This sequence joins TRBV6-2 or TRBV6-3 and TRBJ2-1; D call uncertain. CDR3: CVSRSAGSFYNEQFF. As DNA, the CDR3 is TGTGTCAGCAGGAGCGCCGGGTCTTTTTACAATGAGCAGTTCTTC.